Listed below are T cell receptor beta chains from one sample, sequenced in a study of T-cell reconstitution after alpha-beta-depleted transplantation in children. MiXCR, applied by TCRdb to the PCR reads, yields one record per CDR3 protein. Among about 980,000 distinct CDR3 sequences listed, around 30% were seen once. Specimen: PBMCs, mostly from graft donor cells, collected 360 days after TCRalphabeta/CD19-depleted stem cell transplant. These receptors were collected from a boy under two years old who had a stem cell transplant for SCID, so the T cells may come from the graft donor. Each CDR3 is given with its conserved first and last residue. Fields, in order: CDR3 protein, CDR3 DNA, D gene, V gene, clone size, J gene. A D gene is named only where the DNA matches it firmly. Not every row has a clone size; where given, it reads once, few, many or a size class.

CRVGETQYF	TGCAGGGTGGGCGAGACCCAGTACTTC	NA	TRBV20-1	NA	TRBJ2-5
CASSQGYRGSTDTQYF	TGCGCCAGCAGCCAGGGGTACAGGGGTAGCACAGATACGCAGTATTTT	TRBD1	TRBV4-3	NA	TRBJ2-3
CASRWDLDGNTEAFF	TGTGCCAGCAGGTGGGATTTGGACGGAAACACTGAAGCTTTCTTT	NA	TRBV6-1	few	TRBJ1-1
CASSLAGLPSEQYF	TGTGCCAGCAGCTTAGCGGGCCTGCCTAGCGAGCAGTACTTC	NA	TRBV7-2	few	TRBJ2-7
CSARVQVTSGGLEQYF	TGCAGTGCTAGAGTCCAGGTCACTAGCGGGGGGTTGGAGCAGTACTTC	TRBD2	TRBV20-1	NA	TRBJ2-7
CASSQNYYEQYF	TGTGCCAGCTCACAAAACTACTACGAGCAGTACTTC	NA	TRBV18	few	TRBJ2-7
CSALGGSSPNTGELFF	TGCAGTGCTCTCGGGGGCAGCTCTCCGAACACCGGGGAGCTGTTTTTT	NA	TRBV20-1	NA	TRBJ2-2
CSVGGAEAFF	TGCAGCGTTGGGGGGGCAGAGGCTTTCTTT	NA	TRBV29-1	NA	TRBJ1-1
CASTLAGGDEQYF	TGCGCCAGCACTTTGGCGGGGGGGGACGAGCAGTACTTC	TRBD2	TRBV5-1	few	TRBJ2-7
CSVAPWVSEAFF	TGCAGCGTTGCCCCTTGGGTCTCTGAAGCTTTCTTT	NA	TRBV29-1	few	TRBJ1-1
CASNPMGGAAETQYF	TGTGCCAGCAACCCGATGGGGGGGGCCGCGGAGACCCAGTACTTC	NA	TRBV12-3/TRBV12-4	NA	TRBJ2-5
CASSLTTGGGGGETQYF	TGCGCCAGCAGCTTGACCACCGGGGGCGGCGGGGGAGAGACCCAGTACTTC	NA	TRBV5-1	NA	TRBJ2-5
CASSFIRGQRGSKNIQYF	TGTGCCAGCAGTTTCATCCGGGGGCAGAGGGGGTCCAAAAACATTCAGTACTTC	NA	TRBV28	few	TRBJ2-4
CASSLDHSDTQYF	TGTGCCAGCAGCTTGGACCACAGCGATACGCAGTATTTT	NA	TRBV5-6	few	TRBJ2-3
CASSLDAPFNEKLFF	TGTGCCAGCAGTTTAGACGCGCCTTTTAATGAAAAACTGTTTTTT	NA	TRBV12-3/TRBV12-4	NA	TRBJ1-4
CAISLSGDYNEQFF	TGTGCCATCAGCCTCAGCGGGGATTACAATGAGCAGTTCTTC	TRBD2	TRBV10-3	few	TRBJ2-1
CASSFRGAQPQHF	TGTGCCAGCAGTTTCAGGGGGGCTCAGCCCCAGCATTTT	TRBD1	TRBV28	few	TRBJ1-5
CASSPSGPYGKTQYF	TGTGCCAGCAGCCCATCCGGACCCTACGGGAAGACCCAGTACTTC	NA	TRBV28	NA	TRBJ2-5
CASSLGLLNYGYTF	TGTGCCAGCAGCCTGGGACTTCTTAACTATGGCTACACCTTC	NA	TRBV7-9	NA	TRBJ1-2
CASSFAGVPTDTQYF	TGCGCCAGCAGCTTCGCGGGGGTGCCGACAGATACGCAGTATTTT	TRBD2	TRBV5-1	NA	TRBJ2-3
CASGYEQYF	TGTGCCAGCGGCTACGAGCAGTACTTC	NA	TRBV27	many	TRBJ2-7
CASKSLPMNTEAFF	TGTGCCAGTAAGAGCTTACCCATGAACACTGAAGCTTTCTTT	NA	TRBV19	few	TRBJ1-1
CSASLLVNSPLHF	TGCAGTGCTAGTCTTTTGGTGAATTCACCCCTCCACTTT	NA	TRBV20-1	NA	TRBJ1-6
CASSPTGGAGNEQFF	TGTGCCAGCAGCCCTACAGGGGGCGCGGGCAATGAGCAGTTCTTC	TRBD1	TRBV13	few	TRBJ2-1
CASSRTGDEQYF	TGTGCCAGCAGCCGGACAGGGGACGAGCAGTACTTC	TRBD1	TRBV5-1	many	TRBJ2-7
CTSSSLSGGGVLNEQFF	TGTACCAGCAGTTCTTTGTCTGGGGGGGGGGTTCTCAATGAGCAGTTCTTC	TRBD2	TRBV2	NA	TRBJ2-1
CAISEGHEQYF	TGTGCCATCAGTGAGGGACACGAGCAGTACTTC	NA	TRBV10-3	NA	TRBJ2-7
CSASRDYPYEQYF	TGCAGTGCTAGCCGGGACTACCCCTACGAGCAGTACTTC	TRBD2	TRBV20-1	NA	TRBJ2-7
CASSPDSYSYNEQFF	TGTGCCAGCAGCCCCGACAGCTACTCCTACAATGAGCAGTTCTTC	NA	TRBV7-3	NA	TRBJ2-1
CASSYSSVMNTEAFF	TGTGCCAGCAGTTACTCGTCCGTCATGAACACTGAAGCTTTCTTT	NA	TRBV6-5	NA	TRBJ1-1
CASSLARGLRTDTQYF	TGTGCCAGCAGTTTAGCCAGGGGGCTACGCACAGATACGCAGTATTTT	TRBD1	TRBV12-3/TRBV12-4	NA	TRBJ2-3
CASSLPRAGPLNIQYF	TGTGCCAGCAGTCTCCCACGGGCAGGGCCATTGAACATTCAGTACTTC	NA	TRBV12-3/TRBV12-4	NA	TRBJ2-4
CASGPSGVGEQYF	TGTGCCAGCGGACCTAGCGGGGTTGGCGAGCAGTACTTC	TRBD2	TRBV27	NA	TRBJ2-7
CASSPQGRIMNTEAFF	TGTGCCAGCAGCCCACAGGGCCGGATCATGAACACTGAAGCTTTCTTT	NA	TRBV7-2	NA	TRBJ1-1
CASIPGGKGGNTIYF	TGTGCCAGCATACCGGGGGGAAAGGGCGGAAACACCATATATTTT	NA	TRBV6-1	few	TRBJ1-3
CSAGRTLATTYEQYF	TGCAGTGCTGGGCGGACGCTGGCTACCACCTACGAGCAGTACTTC	NA	TRBV20-1	NA	TRBJ2-7
CASSSEGGQGLAYEQYF	TGTGCCAGCAGCTCAGAAGGAGGACAGGGGCTGGCCTACGAGCAGTACTTC	TRBD1	TRBV11-2	NA	TRBJ2-7
CASSLGDGTSGNTIYF	TGTGCCAGCAGCTTAGGAGACGGAACCTCTGGAAACACCATATATTTT	NA	TRBV13	NA	TRBJ1-3
CASSFLGQHYEQYF	TGTGCCAGCAGCTTCCTGGGACAGCACTACGAGCAGTACTTC	TRBD1	TRBV5-6	NA	TRBJ2-7
CAISFGQGNYEQYF	TGTGCCATCAGTTTCGGACAAGGAAACTACGAGCAGTACTTC	NA	TRBV10-3	NA	TRBJ2-7
CSVGFIGGDEQFF	TGCAGCGTTGGTTTCATTGGAGGGGATGAGCAGTTCTTC	NA	TRBV29-1	NA	TRBJ2-1
CASSYSDIQRGPNEQFF	TGTGCCAGCAGTTACTCGGATATCCAGCGGGGGCCCAATGAGCAGTTCTTC	TRBD2	TRBV6-5	NA	TRBJ2-1
CASPGPRDRGLYTF	TGCGCCAGCCCGGGCCCTCGGGACAGGGGTCTCTACACCTTC	TRBD1	TRBV5-1	NA	TRBJ1-2
CASNYNSYNEQFF	TGTGCCAGCAACTATAACTCCTACAATGAGCAGTTCTTC	NA	TRBV6-2/TRBV6-3	NA	TRBJ2-1
CASGGASAGSYNEQFF	TGTGCCAGCGGGGGAGCCTCAGCGGGATCCTACAATGAGCAGTTCTTC	TRBD2	TRBV6-1	few	TRBJ2-1
CASSQRPARPDTQYF	TGTGCCAGCAGCCAACGCCCAGCTCGGCCAGATACGCAGTATTTT	NA	TRBV16	few	TRBJ2-3
CASSPAGGDNYGYTF	TGCGCCAGCAGCCCTGCTGGGGGGGATAACTATGGCTACACCTTC	NA	TRBV5-1	few	TRBJ1-2
CASTYTWGVGTDTQYF	TGTGCCAGCACCTATACCTGGGGCGTGGGCACAGATACGCAGTATTTT	NA	TRBV7-2	few	TRBJ2-3
CASSEARLAGGFSYEQYF	TGTGCCAGCAGTGAAGCCCGTCTAGCGGGGGGGTTCTCCTACGAGCAGTACTTC	TRBD2	TRBV2	few	TRBJ2-7
CSVALGQGQETQYF	TGCAGCGTTGCCCTAGGGCAGGGACAAGAGACCCAGTACTTC	NA	TRBV29-1	NA	TRBJ2-5
CASSYEDQPQHF	TGTGCCAGCAGTTATGAGGATCAGCCCCAGCATTTT	NA	TRBV2	once	TRBJ1-5
CASSFQYGELFF	TGTGCCAGCAGCTTCCAGTACGGGGAGCTGTTTTTT	NA	TRBV5-5	NA	TRBJ2-2
CASSYSRGNEKLFF	TGTGCCAGCAGTTACTCGAGAGGGAATGAAAAACTGTTTTTT	NA	TRBV6-5	NA	TRBJ1-4
CASSLDTGSSGNTIYF	TGCGCCAGCAGCTTGGATACAGGAAGCTCTGGAAACACCATATATTTT	NA	TRBV5-1	few	TRBJ1-3
CASSQGVGAVDTQYF	TGCGCCAGCAGCCAAGGTGTGGGGGCCGTAGATACGCAGTATTTT	NA	TRBV4-1	NA	TRBJ2-3